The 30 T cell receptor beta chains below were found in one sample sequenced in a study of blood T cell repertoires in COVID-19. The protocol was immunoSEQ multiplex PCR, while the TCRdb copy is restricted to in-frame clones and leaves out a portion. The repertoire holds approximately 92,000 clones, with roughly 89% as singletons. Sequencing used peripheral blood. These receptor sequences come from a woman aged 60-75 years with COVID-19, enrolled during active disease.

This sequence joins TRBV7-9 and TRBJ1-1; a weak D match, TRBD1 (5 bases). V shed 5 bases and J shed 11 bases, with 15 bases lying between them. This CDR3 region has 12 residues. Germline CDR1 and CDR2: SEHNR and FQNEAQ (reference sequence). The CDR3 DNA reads TGTGCCAGCAGCACCGTTGGAGGGGTGGCTTTCTTT. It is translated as CASSTVGGVAFF.

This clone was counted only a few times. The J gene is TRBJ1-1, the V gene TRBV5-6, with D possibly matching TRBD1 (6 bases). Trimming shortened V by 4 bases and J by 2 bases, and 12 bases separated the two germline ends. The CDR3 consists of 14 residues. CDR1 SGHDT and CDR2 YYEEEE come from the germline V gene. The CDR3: CASSIGTYNTEAFF. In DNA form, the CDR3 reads TGTGCCAGCAGCATAGGGACATACAACACTGAAGCTTTCTTT.

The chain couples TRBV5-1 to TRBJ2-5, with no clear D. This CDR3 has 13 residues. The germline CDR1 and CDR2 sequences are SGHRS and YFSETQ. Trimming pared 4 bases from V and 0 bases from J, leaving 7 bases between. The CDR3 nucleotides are TGCGCCAGCAGCCAATTGTACCAAGAGACCCAGTACTTC. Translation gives CASSQLYQETQYF.

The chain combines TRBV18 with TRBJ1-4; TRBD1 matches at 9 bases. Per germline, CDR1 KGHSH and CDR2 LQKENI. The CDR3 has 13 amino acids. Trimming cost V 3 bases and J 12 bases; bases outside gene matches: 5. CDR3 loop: CASSPRQGVELFF. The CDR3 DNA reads TGTGCCAGCTCACCGAGACAGGGGGTGGAACTGTTTTTT.

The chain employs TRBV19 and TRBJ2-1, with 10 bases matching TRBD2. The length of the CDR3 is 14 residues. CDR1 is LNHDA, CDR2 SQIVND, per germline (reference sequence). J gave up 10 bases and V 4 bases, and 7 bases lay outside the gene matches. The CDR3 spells CASSSSGGAREQFF. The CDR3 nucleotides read TGTGCCAGTAGTAGCAGCGGGGGGGCTAGGGAGCAGTTCTTC.

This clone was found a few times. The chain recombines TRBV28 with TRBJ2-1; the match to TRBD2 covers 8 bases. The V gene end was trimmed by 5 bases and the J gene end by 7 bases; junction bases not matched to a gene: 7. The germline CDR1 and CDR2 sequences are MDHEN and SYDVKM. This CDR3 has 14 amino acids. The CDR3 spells CASSRGGTFNEQFF. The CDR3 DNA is TGTGCCAGCAGTCGGGGGGGGACTTTTAATGAGCAGTTCTTC.

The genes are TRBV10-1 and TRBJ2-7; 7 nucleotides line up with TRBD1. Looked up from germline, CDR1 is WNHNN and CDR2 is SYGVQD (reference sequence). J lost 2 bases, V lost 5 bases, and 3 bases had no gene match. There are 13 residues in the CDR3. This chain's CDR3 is CASSPGQTYEQYF. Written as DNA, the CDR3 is TGCGCCAGCAGTCCGGGACAGACCTACGAGCAGTACTTC.

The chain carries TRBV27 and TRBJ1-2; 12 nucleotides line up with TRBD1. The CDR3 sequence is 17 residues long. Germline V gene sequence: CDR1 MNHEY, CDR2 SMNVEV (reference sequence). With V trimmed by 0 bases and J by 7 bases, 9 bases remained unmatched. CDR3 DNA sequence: TGTGCCAGCAGTTTATCGCCCCCGGGACAGGGGGCGCCTGGCTACACCTTC. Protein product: CASSLSPPGQGAPGYTF.

The CDR3 nucleotides are TGCGCCAGCAGCTTGAGAGTGGGCAACTCACCCCTCCACTTT. This translates into CASSLRVGNSPLHF. The chain combines TRBV5-1 with TRBJ1-6; D gene uncertain. Germline V CDR1 and CDR2: SGHRS, YFSETQ. This CDR3 contains 14 residues. V was shortened by 1 base and J by 10 bases, with 12 bases between the two germline ends.

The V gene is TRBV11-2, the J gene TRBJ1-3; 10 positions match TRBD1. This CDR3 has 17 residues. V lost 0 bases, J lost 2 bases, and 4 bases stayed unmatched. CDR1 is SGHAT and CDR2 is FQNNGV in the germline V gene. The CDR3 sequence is CASSLEPGTGAGNTIYF. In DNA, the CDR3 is TGTGCCAGCAGCTTAGAGCCCGGGACAGGGGCTGGAAACACCATATATTTT.

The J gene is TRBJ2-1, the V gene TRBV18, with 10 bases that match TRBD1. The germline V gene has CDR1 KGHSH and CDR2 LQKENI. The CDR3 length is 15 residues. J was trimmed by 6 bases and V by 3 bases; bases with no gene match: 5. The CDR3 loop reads CASSPRDRGFNEQFF. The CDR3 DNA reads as TGTGCCAGCTCACCCCGGGACAGGGGATTCAATGAGCAGTTCTTC.

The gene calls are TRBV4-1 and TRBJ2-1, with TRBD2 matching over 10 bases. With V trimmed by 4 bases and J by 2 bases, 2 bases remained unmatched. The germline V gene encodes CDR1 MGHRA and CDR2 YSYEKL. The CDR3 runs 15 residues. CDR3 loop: CASSPTSGPYNEQFF. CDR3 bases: TGCGCCAGCAGCCCGACTAGCGGGCCCTACAATGAGCAGTTCTTC.

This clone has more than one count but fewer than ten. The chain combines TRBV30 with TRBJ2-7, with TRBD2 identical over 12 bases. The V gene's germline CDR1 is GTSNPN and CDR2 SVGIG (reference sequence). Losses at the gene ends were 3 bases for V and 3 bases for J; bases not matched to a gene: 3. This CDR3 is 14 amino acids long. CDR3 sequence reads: CAWRLAGGYYEQYF. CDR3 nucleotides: TGTGCCTGGAGGCTAGCGGGGGGGTACTACGAGCAGTACTTC.

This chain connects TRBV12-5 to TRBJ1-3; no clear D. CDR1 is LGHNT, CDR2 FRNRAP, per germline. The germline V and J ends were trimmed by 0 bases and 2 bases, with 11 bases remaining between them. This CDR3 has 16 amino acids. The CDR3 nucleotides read TGTGCTAGTGGTTTGGTATCGCACCGGGCTGGAAACACCATATATTTT. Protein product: CASGLVSHRAGNTIYF. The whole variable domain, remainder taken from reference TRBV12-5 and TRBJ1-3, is DARVTQTPRHKVTEMGQEVTMRCQPILGHNTVFWYRQTMMQGLELLAYFRNRAPLDDSGMPKDRFSAEMPDATLATLKIQPSEPRDSAVYFCASGLVSHRAGNTIYFGEGSWLTVV.

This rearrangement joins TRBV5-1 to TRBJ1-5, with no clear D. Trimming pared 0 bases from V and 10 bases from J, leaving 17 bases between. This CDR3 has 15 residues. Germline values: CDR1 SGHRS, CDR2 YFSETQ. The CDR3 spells CASSLAGPIGGPQHF. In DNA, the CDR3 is TGCGCCAGCAGCTTGGCCGGGCCTATAGGAGGCCCCCAGCATTTT.

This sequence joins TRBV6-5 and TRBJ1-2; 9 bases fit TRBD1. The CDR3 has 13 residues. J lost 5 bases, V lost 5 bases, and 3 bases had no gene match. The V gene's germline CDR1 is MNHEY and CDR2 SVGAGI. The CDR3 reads CASSTGGWYGYTF. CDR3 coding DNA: TGTGCCAGCAGTACAGGGGGCTGGTATGGCTACACCTTC.

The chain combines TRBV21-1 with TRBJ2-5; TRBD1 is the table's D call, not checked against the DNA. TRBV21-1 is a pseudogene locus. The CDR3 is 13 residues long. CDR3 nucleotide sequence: TGTGCCAGGAGTCAGGATTTTACAGGGACCCAGTACTTC. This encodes CARSQDFTGTQYF.

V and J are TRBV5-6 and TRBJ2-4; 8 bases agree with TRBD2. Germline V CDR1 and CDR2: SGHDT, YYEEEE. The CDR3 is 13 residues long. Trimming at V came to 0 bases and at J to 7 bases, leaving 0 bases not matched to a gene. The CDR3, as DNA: TGTGCCAGCAGCTTGGCGGGGGGGAACATTCAGTACTTC. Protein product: CASSLAGGNIQYF.

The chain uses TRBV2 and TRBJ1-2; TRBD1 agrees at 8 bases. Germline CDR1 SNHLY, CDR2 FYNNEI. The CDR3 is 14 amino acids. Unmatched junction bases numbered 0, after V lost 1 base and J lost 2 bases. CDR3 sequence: CASSEGQGNYGYTF. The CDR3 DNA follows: TGTGCCAGCAGTGAAGGACAGGGGAACTATGGCTACACCTTC.

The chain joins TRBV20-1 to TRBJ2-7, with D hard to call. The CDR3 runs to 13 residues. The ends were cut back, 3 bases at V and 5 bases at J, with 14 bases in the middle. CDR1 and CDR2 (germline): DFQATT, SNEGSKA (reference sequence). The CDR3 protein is CSASLSSRHEQYF. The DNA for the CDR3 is TGCAGTGCTAGTTTGTCCTCCAGGCACGAGCAGTACTTC.

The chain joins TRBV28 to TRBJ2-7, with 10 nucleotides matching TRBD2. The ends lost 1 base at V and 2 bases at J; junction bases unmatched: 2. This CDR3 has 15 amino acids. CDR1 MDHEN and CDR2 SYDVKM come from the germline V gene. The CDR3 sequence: CASSLYSGGTYEQYF. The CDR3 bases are TGTGCCAGCAGTTTATATAGCGGGGGGACCTACGAGCAGTACTTC.

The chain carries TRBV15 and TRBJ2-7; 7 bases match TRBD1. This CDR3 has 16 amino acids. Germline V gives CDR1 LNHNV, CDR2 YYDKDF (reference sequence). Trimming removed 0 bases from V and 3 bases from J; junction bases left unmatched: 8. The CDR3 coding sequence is TGTGCCACCAGCAGAGATCCGACAGGGTATGACTACGAGCAGTACTTC. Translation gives CATSRDPTGYDYEQYF.

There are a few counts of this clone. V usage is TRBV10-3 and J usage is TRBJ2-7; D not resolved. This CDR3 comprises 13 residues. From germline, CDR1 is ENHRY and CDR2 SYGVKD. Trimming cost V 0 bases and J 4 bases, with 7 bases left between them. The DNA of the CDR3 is TGTGCCATCAGTGAGTCGATCGGTTACGAGCAGTACTTC. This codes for CAISESIGYEQYF.

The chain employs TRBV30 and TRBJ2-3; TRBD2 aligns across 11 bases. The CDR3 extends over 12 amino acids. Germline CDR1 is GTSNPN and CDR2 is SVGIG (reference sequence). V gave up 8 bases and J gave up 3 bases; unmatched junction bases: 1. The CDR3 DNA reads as TGTGCCAGACTAGCGGGGACAGATACGCAGTATTTT. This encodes CARLAGTDTQYF.

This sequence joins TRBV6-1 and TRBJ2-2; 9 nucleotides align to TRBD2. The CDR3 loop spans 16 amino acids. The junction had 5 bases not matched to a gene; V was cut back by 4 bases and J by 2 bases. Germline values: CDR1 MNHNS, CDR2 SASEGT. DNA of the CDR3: TGTGCCAGCAGTGCCTTCGGGACTAGCAACACCGGGGAGCTGTTTTTT. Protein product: CASSAFGTSNTGELFF.

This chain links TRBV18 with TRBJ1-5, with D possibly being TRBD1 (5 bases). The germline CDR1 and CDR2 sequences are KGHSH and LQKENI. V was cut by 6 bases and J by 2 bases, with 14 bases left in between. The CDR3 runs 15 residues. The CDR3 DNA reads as TGTGCCAGCTCGCCGACCGACAGCCGCAATCAGCCCCAGCATTTT. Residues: CASSPTDSRNQPQHF.

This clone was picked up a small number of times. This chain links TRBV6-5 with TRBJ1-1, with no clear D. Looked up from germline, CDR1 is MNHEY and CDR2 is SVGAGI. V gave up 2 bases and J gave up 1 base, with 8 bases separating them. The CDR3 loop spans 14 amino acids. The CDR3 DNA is TGTGCCAGCAGTTACGGGCACAAGAACACTGAAGCTTTCTTT. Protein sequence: CASSYGHKNTEAFF.

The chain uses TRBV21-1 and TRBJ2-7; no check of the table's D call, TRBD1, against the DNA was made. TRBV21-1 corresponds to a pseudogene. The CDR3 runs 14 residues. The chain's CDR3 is CASNGDIPPYEQYF. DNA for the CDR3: TGTGCCAGCAATGGGGACATCCCGCCCTACGAGCAGTACTTC.

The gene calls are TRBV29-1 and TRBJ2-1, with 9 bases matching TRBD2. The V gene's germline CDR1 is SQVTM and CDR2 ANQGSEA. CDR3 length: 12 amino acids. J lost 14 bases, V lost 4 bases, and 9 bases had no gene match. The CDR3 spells CSVVGASGVEFF. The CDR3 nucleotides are TGCAGCGTTGTGGGGGCTAGCGGGGTTGAGTTCTTC.

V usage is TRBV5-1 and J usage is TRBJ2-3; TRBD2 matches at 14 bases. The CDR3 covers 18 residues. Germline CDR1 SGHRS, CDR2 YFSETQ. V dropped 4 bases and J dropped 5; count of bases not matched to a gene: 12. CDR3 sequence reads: CASSPGTSGGSAGDTQYF. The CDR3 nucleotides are TGCGCCAGCAGCCCTGGGACTAGCGGGGGATCCGCGGGAGATACGCAGTATTTT.